The 20 T cell receptor beta chains in this list originate from one sample, sequenced in a study of graft-versus-host responses after intestinal transplantation. These receptors are not linked to any known antigen. The method was immunoSEQ multiplex PCR; TCRdb's version includes in-frame clones alone and lacks a portion of them. The repertoire consists of over 100,000 clones, with 85% to 95% occurring once and the leading ten covering under 3.5%. Sample: unstimulated CD8+ T cells sorted from spleen or lymph node cells, taken before intestinal transplant. Every receptor here comes from a human donor who received an intestinal transplant.

The rearrangement uses TRBV2 and TRBJ2-1; 7 bases line up with TRBD2. Germline V gene lookup returns CDR1 SNHLY and CDR2 FYNNEI. The CDR3 contains 15 residues. V lost 10 bases to trimming and J lost 3 bases; unmatched junction nucleotides: 12. CDR3 in DNA: TGTGCCACCAACATACCCCGGGGGGTCTACAATGAGCAGTTCTTC. This codes for CATNIPRGVYNEQFF.

V and J are TRBV4-3 and TRBJ1-4, with D hard to call. The CDR3 runs to 17 residues. Trimming left V 0 bases short and J 0 bases short, with 11 bases between. The germline V gene encodes CDR1 LGHNA and CDR2 YSLEER. CDR3 region: CASSQESSFATNEKLFF. Written as DNA, the CDR3 is TGCGCCAGCAGCCAAGAGAGCAGCTTTGCAACTAATGAAAAACTGTTTTTT.

The gene calls are TRBV28 and TRBJ2-5; D gene uncertain. The J call may be in error: the DNA end matches TRBJ2-7 better. Germline CDR1 and CDR2: MDHEN and SYDVKM. The CDR3 covers 12 residues. CDR3 DNA: TGTGCCAGCAGTTTCGTTCAGTACGAGCAGTACTTC. Encoded protein: CASSFVQYEQYF.

This chain uses TRBV11-2 with TRBJ2-1; possibly TRBD2 for D (5 bases). V lost 5 bases and J 5 bases, leaving 10 bases between the germline ends. The CDR3 is 13 residues long. Looked up from germline, CDR1 is SGHAT and CDR2 is FQNNGV. In nucleotides, the CDR3 is TGTGCCAGCAGCCTGGGAGTAAACAATGAGCAGTTCTTC. This sequence encodes CASSLGVNNEQFF.

This sequence joins TRBV11-1 and TRBJ1-1, with unresolved D. Germline lookup yields CDR1 SGHAT and CDR2 FQDESV (reference sequence). The CDR3 is 13 amino acids. Trimming cost V 2 bases and J 10 bases, with 14 bases left between them. CDR3 in DNA: TGTGCCAGCAGCTTAACCACGCAGTTAGGAGCTTTCTTT. Protein: CASSLTTQLGAFF.

This sequence joins TRBV28 and TRBJ2-7, with D perhaps being TRBD1 or TRBD2 (5 bases each). V was cut by 6 bases and J by 3 bases, with 18 bases left in between. CDR3 length: 15 residues. Germline V gene lookup returns CDR1 MDHEN and CDR2 SYDVKM. The CDR3 region has the DNA TGTGCCAGCAGCCCCTCGAGGGGAAAAATCTACGAGCAGTACTTC. Its translation is CASSPSRGKIYEQYF. Looking up the rest from reference TRBV28 and TRBJ2-7 gives the full variable domain: DVKVTQSSRYLVKRTGEKVFLECVQDMDHENMFWYRQDPGLGLRLIYFSYDVKMKEKGDIPEGYSVSREKKERFSLILESASTNQTSMYLCASSPSRGKIYEQYFGPGTRLTVT.

J is TRBJ2-5 and V is TRBV25-1, with a possible D match to TRBD1 (5 bases). Per the germline V gene, CDR1 is MGHDK and CDR2 is SYGVNS. The CDR3 extends over 11 amino acids. Trimming left V 10 bases short and J 5 bases short, with 11 bases between. The CDR3 region has the DNA TGTGCCAAACAGGCGGTGGAGACCCAGTACTTC. It yields the protein CAKQAVETQYF.

The chain combines TRBV6-5 with TRBJ2-7, with unresolved D. The length of the CDR3 is 13 residues. Germline V gives CDR1 MNHEY, CDR2 SVGAGI. V was shortened by 6 bases and J by 2 bases, with 11 bases between the two germline ends. CDR3 sequence: CASRGEWTYEQYF. The CDR3 DNA reads TGTGCCAGCAGGGGTGAATGGACCTACGAGCAGTACTTC.

The genes are TRBV7-9 and TRBJ2-5; TRBD2 is a possible D gene (6 bases). The J call is uncertain, as TRBJ2-7 better fits the DNA end. CDR3 size: 15 residues. CDR1 is SEHNR and CDR2 is FQNEAQ in the germline V gene (reference sequence). The CDR3 DNA reads as TGTGCCAGCAGCTTAGCCGGGGGAAGGTCCTACGAGCAGTACTTC. It translates to CASSLAGGRSYEQYF.

This rearrangement joins TRBV30 to TRBJ1-5, with D maybe TRBD1 (6 bases). The CDR3 is 15 residues long. The germline gives CDR1 GTSNPN, CDR2 SVGIG (reference sequence). Trimming removed 3 bases from V and 1 base from J, with 13 bases in between. CDR3 region: CAWSEGGASNQPQHF. CDR3 coding DNA: TGTGCCTGGAGCGAGGGGGGGGCGAGCAATCAGCCCCAGCATTTT.

The chain carries TRBV14 and TRBJ2-1; D is unresolved. Germline CDR1 is SGHDN and CDR2 is FVKESK. Trimming took off 9 bases at V and 8 bases at J, with 20 bases between the two ends. This CDR3 region has 14 residues. The CDR3 DNA is TGTGCCAGGGATAGTAACTTGAAGGACGATGAGCAGTTCTTC. This encodes CARDSNLKDDEQFF.

The chain carries TRBV27 and TRBJ2-2; the match to TRBD1 covers 9 bases. Germline CDR1 MNHEY, CDR2 SMNVEV (reference sequence). V lost 3 bases, J lost 2 bases, and 1 base stayed unmatched. The CDR3 contains 15 residues. This CDR3 reads CASSFTGGNTGELFF. In nucleotides, the CDR3 is TGTGCCAGCAGTTTCACAGGGGGCAACACCGGGGAGCTGTTTTTT.

V usage is TRBV9 and J usage is TRBJ1-1; TRBD1 might be the D (6 bases). The length of the CDR3 is 15 residues. The germline CDR1 and CDR2 sequences are SGDLS and YYNGEE. The V gene lost 3 bases and the J gene lost 0 bases, with 12 bases spanning the gap. CDR3 sequence: CASSGDRHLNTEAFF. The CDR3 DNA reads as TGTGCCAGCAGCGGAGACAGGCATTTGAACACTGAAGCTTTCTTT.

The rearrangement uses TRBV9 and TRBJ1-2; TRBD1 is a possible D gene (5 bases). Germline V gene sequence: CDR1 SGDLS, CDR2 YYNGEE. The V gene lost 0 bases and the J gene lost 0 bases, with 18 bases spanning the gap. This CDR3 region has 18 residues. The CDR3, as DNA: TGTGCCAGCAGCGTAGAGTTGGGGGATGACAGAGCTAACTATGGCTACACCTTC. It specifies CASSVELGDDRANYGYTF.

V gene TRBV4-1 combines with J gene TRBJ2-1; D is perhaps TRBD1 or TRBD2 (5 bases each). V gave up 1 base and J gave up 7 bases, with 11 bases separating them. There are 14 residues in the CDR3. Germline lookup yields CDR1 MGHRA and CDR2 YSYEKL. CDR3 region: CASSQAGSKNEQFF. CDR3 DNA: TGCGCCAGCAGCCAAGCAGGGAGTAAAAATGAGCAGTTCTTC.

Comment on this clone: Distinct nucleotide sequences in the sample also encode this CDR3. This chain uses TRBV28 with TRBJ2-7; D unresolved. V was trimmed by 6 bases and J by 3 bases, leaving 6 bases between them. Germline assignment: CDR1 MDHEN and CDR2 SYDVKM. This CDR3 comprises 11 residues. The CDR3 sequence is CASSTYYEQYF. CDR3 nucleotides: TGTGCCAGCAGCACATACTACGAGCAGTACTTC.

The CDR3 coding sequence is TGTGCCAGCAGCTTAGAGGTCAGAGACTACGAGCAGTACTTC. It yields the protein CASSLEVRDYEQYF. This chain connects TRBV11-2 to TRBJ2-7; the D is unclear. The CDR3 is made up of 14 amino acids. CDR1 is SGHAT and CDR2 is FQNNGV in the germline V gene. The V and J ends lost 0 bases and 3 bases respectively, with 9 bases between them.

The chain recombines TRBV9 with TRBJ1-2; D is uncertain. The CDR3 contains 14 residues. With 0 bases removed from V and 2 bases from J, the gap between germline ends came to 8 bases. Per germline, CDR1 SGDLS and CDR2 YYNGEE. The CDR3 DNA is TGTGCCAGCAGCGTAGGTTCAGCGAACTATGGCTACACCTTC. Its translation: CASSVGSANYGYTF.

Only one count was recorded for this clone. The chain recombines TRBV10-3 with TRBJ2-1; 16 positions match TRBD2. CDR1 is ENHRY, CDR2 SYGVKD, per germline. The CDR3 is 16 amino acids. V lost 10 bases to trimming and J lost 3 bases; unmatched junction nucleotides: 6. The CDR3 loop is CATGTSGRAVYNEQFF. The CDR3 DNA reads TGTGCCACCGGGACTAGCGGGAGGGCCGTCTACAATGAGCAGTTCTTC.

The genes are TRBV27 and TRBJ2-1; D not resolved. The CDR3 extends over 10 amino acids. CDR1 is MNHEY, CDR2 SMNVEV, per germline (reference sequence). V was trimmed by 6 bases and J by 3 bases, leaving 0 bases between them. Here the CDR3 reads CASSYNEQFF. Here the CDR3 DNA reads TGTGCCAGCAGCTACAATGAGCAGTTCTTC.